This T cell receptor beta chain was documented in a study of PD-L1 blockade in urothelial cancer. General study points: Pretreatment clonality of the blood TCR repertoire below the median was predictive of superior survival.

Each patient gave between 1 and 8 samples, pretreatment and on-treatment. On this clone itself: Its cognate antigen is unknown.

V was trimmed by 3 bases and J by 7 bases, leaving 11 bases between them. The CDR3 runs to 12 residues. Looked up from germline, CDR1 is SGHNT and CDR2 is YYREEE (reference sequence). Profiled with immunoSEQ multiplex PCR; TCRdb holds only in-frame clones, not every one. The data contain more than 55,000 clones, 70% to 90% of them seen just once; the ten biggest clones take up roughly 2.9%. This clonotype was sampled from a man aged 50-59 years with urothelial cancer. The starting material was PBMCs, obtained around atezolizumab (anti-PD-L1) treatment. The rearrangement joins TRBV5-4 to TRBJ2-7; D is uncertain. CDR3 in DNA: TGTGCCAGCAGCTCACCACTTCGGGAGCAGTACTTC. Translation: CASSSPLREQYF.